This entry describes one T cell receptor (beta chain). Its specificity is not known. Using immunoSEQ multiplex PCR, the repertoire was profiled, and TCRdb retains in-frame clones only, with some absent. The sample includes over 30,000 clones, roughly 80% of them seen just once. Specified time point: after neoadjuvant nivolumab, at surgical resection. Patients had newly diagnosed, untreated stage II-IVA oral cavity squamous cell carcinoma. The patients had HPV-negative, locally advanced oral cavity squamous cell carcinoma. The data were taken from a study of neoadjuvant anti-PD-1 for oral cavity cancer. Study details: Around day 43, patients without progression received a fourth nivolumab dose before surgery.

General study results and limits: Only a few patients per response group were TCR-analyzed; validation needed.

The CDR3 length is 15 residues. From germline, CDR1 is LGHNA and CDR2 YSLEER. V was clipped by 3 bases and J by 5 bases, with 11 bases between them. This clonotype was sampled from a person aged 35 to 85 with oral cavity squamous cell carcinoma. Specimen: PBMCs, collected after nivolumab (anti-PD-1) treatment. This chain joins TRBV4-3 and TRBJ1-6; D call uncertain. CDR3 region: CASSQILTHNSPLHF. The CDR3, as DNA: TGCGCCAGCAGCCAGATCCTCACCCATAATTCACCCCTCCACTTT.